This TCR beta chain was profiled in a study of cytomegalovirus exposure and HLA in healthy donors. Both 60 Vbeta primers and 13 Jbeta primers went into the PCR. The assay was immunoSEQ multiplex PCR, and TCRdb's table has in-frame clones only and misses some. The sample has approximately 110,000 clones. As regards this clone: Its antigen is unknown.

Study-level findings and limits: Later analysis demonstrated an association between a missense DCLRE1C variant and TCR beta V- and J-gene trimming. Most of the TCR beta V segments (in an earlier analysis) were productive either about 87% or about 30% of the time. Reportedly, TCR beta sequences accurately predicted HLA-A and HLA-B alleles in most subjects. The authors listed approximately 160 TCR beta chains as cytomegalovirus-associated.

Trimming pared 8 bases from V and 0 bases from J, leaving 13 bases between. Germline V gene sequence: CDR1 KGHSH, CDR2 LQKENI. This CDR3 contains 15 residues. What was sequenced was PBMCs. The TCR was taken from a man in his forties or fifties in good health and CMV-seronegative. This chain links TRBV18 with TRBJ2-2, with D perhaps TRBD1 (5 bases). For the CDR3, the DNA is TGTGCCAGCGTACTTCTAGGGGCGAACACCGGGGAGCTGTTTTTT. This encodes CASVLLGANTGELFF. The full variable domain, its missing parts supplied by reference TRBV18 and TRBJ2-2, is NAGVMQNPRHLVRRRGQEARLRCSPMKGHSHVYWYRQLPEEGLKFMVYLQKENIIDESGMPKERFSAEFPKEGPSILRIQQVVRGDSAAYFCASVLLGANTGELFFGEGSRLTVL.